Listed below are T cell receptor beta chains from one sample, sequenced in a study of blood T cells in healthy people across ages. Using its own MiXCR run on the 5' RACE reads, TCRdb lists one record per CDR3 protein. Here the sample spans about 720,000 distinct CDR3 sequences, 22% being singletons. Material: blood. The receptors originated from a man between 65 and 79 years old in good health. The CDR3 runs from the conserved cysteine through the conserved F or W. A D gene is named only where the DNA matches it firmly. Only some rows state a clone size, as once, few, many or a class for expanded clones.

TRBJ2-1	TRBD2	few	TRBV14	CASSQDFLWLADYNEQFF	TGTGCCAGCAGCCAAGATTTTCTGTGGCTAGCGGATTACAATGAGCAGTTCTTC
TRBJ2-7	NA	NA	TRBV12-3/TRBV12-4	CASSRGRATIHEQYF	TGTGCCAGCTCTAGGGGGAGGGCAACCATCCACGAGCAGTACTTC
TRBJ2-1	NA	few	TRBV20-1	CSASRDNRGEQFF	TGCAGTGCTTCACGGGACAACCGGGGGGAGCAGTTCTTC
TRBJ1-1	NA	few	TRBV5-1	CASSLTGTNTEAFF	TGCGCCAGCAGCTTGACAGGGACGAACACTGAAGCTTTCTTT
TRBJ1-2	NA	few	TRBV3-1	CASSRGDLGYTF	TGTGCCAGCAGCCGGGGGGACCTTGGCTACACCTTC
TRBJ1-2	TRBD1	NA	TRBV7-9	CASSSLQGGNYGYTF	TGTGCCAGCAGCTCGTTGCAGGGGGGAAACTATGGCTACACCTTC
TRBJ1-3	TRBD1	NA	TRBV9	CASSVGQGYSGNTIYF	TGTGCCAGCAGCGTAGGACAGGGATACTCTGGAAACACCATATATTTT
TRBJ1-1	NA	once	TRBV6-6	CASSVGLTNTEAFF	TGTGCCAGCAGTGTGGGACTCACGAACACTGAAGCTTTCTTT
TRBJ2-1	NA	NA	TRBV9	CASSAPRQENEQFF	TGTGCCAGCAGCGCACCTCGACAGGAGAATGAGCAGTTCTTC
TRBJ2-7	NA	few	TRBV5-8	CASSSPSDRQETLYF	TGTGCCAGCAGTTCTCCCTCAGACAGGCAAGAGACCCTGTACTTC
TRBJ2-3	NA	few	TRBV12-3/TRBV12-4	CASTNRRTSTDTQYF	TGTGCCAGCACCAATAGACGGACTAGCACAGATACGCAGTATTTT
TRBJ2-5	TRBD2	NA	TRBV2	CASIGGRALETQYF	TGTGCCAGCATAGGCGGGAGGGCCCTCGAGACCCAGTACTTC
TRBJ2-1	NA	NA	TRBV7-2	CASSLRGPISYNEQFF	TGTGCCAGCAGCTTAAGGGGACCCATCTCCTACAATGAGCAGTTCTTC
TRBJ2-1	NA	NA	TRBV10-3	CAISAEIGAREQFF	TGTGCCATCAGTGCGGAGATCGGGGCAAGAGAGCAGTTCTTC
TRBJ2-2	NA	NA	TRBV4-1	CASSQEMGSGTGELFF	TGCGCCAGCAGCCAAGAAATGGGGAGTGGCACCGGGGAGCTGTTTTTT
TRBJ2-3	NA	NA	TRBV20-1	CSASQNDNTDTQYF	TGCAGTGCTAGTCAGAACGACAACACAGATACGCAGTATTTT
TRBJ2-1	TRBD2	few	TRBV9	CASSVGLAGVEQFF	TGTGCCAGCAGCGTAGGACTAGCGGGAGTCGAGCAGTTCTTC
TRBJ2-7	TRBD1	NA	TRBV2	CASKEGQGGYEQYF	TGTGCCAGCAAAGAGGGACAGGGAGGCTACGAGCAGTACTTC
TRBJ2-5	NA	few	TRBV2	CASSEQGGWYQETQYF	TGTGCCAGCAGTGAACAGGGAGGTTGGTACCAAGAGACCCAGTACTTC
TRBJ1-2	NA	NA	TRBV12-3/TRBV12-4	CASRMGGGYGYTF	TGTGCCAGCAGAATGGGGGGGGGCTATGGCTACACCTTC
TRBJ1-2	NA	NA	TRBV12-3/TRBV12-4	CASSPNIGYTF	TGTGCCAGCAGCCCGAACATTGGCTACACCTTC
TRBJ2-6	TRBD2	NA	TRBV10-2	CASSPRTSGGFSGANVLTF	TGCGCCAGCAGCCCTCGGACTAGCGGGGGGTTTTCTGGGGCCAACGTCCTGACTTTC
TRBJ2-3	TRBD2	NA	TRBV5-1	CASSLDLAGGDLDTQYF	TGCGCCAGCAGCTTGGACCTAGCGGGGGGAGACCTAGATACGCAGTATTTT
TRBJ2-3	TRBD1	many	TRBV12-3/TRBV12-4	CASSPDRVSADTQYF	TGTGCCAGCAGCCCTGACAGGGTATCCGCAGATACGCAGTATTTT
TRBJ1-6	NA	NA	TRBV7-2	CASSDRRTGSPLHF	TGTGCCAGCAGCGATCGACGGACGGGTTCACCCCTCCACTTT
TRBJ2-5	TRBD2	NA	TRBV12-3/TRBV12-4	CASSPPSGRAGETQYF	TGTGCCAGCAGTCCCCCAAGCGGGAGGGCCGGTGAGACCCAGTACTTC
TRBJ1-2	TRBD1	NA	TRBV6-5	CASSGTAYGYTF	TGTGCCAGCAGTGGGACAGCCTATGGCTACACCTTC
TRBJ1-4	NA	NA	TRBV7-9	CASSPRGGAENEKLFF	TGTGCCAGCAGCCCGCGGGGAGGGGCCGAAAATGAAAAACTGTTTTTT
TRBJ2-2	NA	NA	TRBV10-3	CAIKSGAGPTGELFF	TGTGCCATCAAGAGTGGGGCCGGCCCAACCGGGGAGCTGTTTTTT
TRBJ1-1	NA	NA	TRBV7-2	CASSLALGAGNTEAFF	TGTGCCAGCAGCTTAGCGCTAGGGGCTGGGAACACTGAAGCTTTCTTT
TRBJ2-3	NA	NA	TRBV6-5	CASRLRSTDTQYF	TGTGCCAGCAGGCTCCGATCCACAGATACGCAGTATTTT
TRBJ2-3	TRBD2	few	TRBV7-2	CASSSSADGRAGGDTQYF	TGTGCCAGCAGCTCCTCCGCGGACGGGAGGGCCGGTGGGGATACGCAGTATTTT
TRBJ2-3	TRBD2	NA	TRBV20-1	CSASSSSGGGDTQYF	TGCAGTGCTTCTTCATCTAGCGGAGGTGGCGATACGCAGTATTTT
TRBJ2-1	TRBD2	NA	TRBV6-1	CASNRGSSGRVSNEQFF	TGTGCCAGCAACCGAGGGTCTAGCGGGAGGGTATCGAATGAGCAGTTCTTC
TRBJ1-5	NA	few	TRBV4-1	CASSQGGVRNQPQHF	TGCGCCAGCAGCCAAGGGGGGGTCCGCAATCAGCCCCAGCATTTT
TRBJ1-2	NA	few	TRBV7-9	CASRDRQHYGYTF	TGTGCCAGCAGGGATCGGCAGCACTATGGCTACACCTTC
TRBJ1-1	NA	few	TRBV29-1	CSGSRSNTEAFF	TGCAGCGGCTCGAGATCGAACACTGAAGCTTTCTTT
TRBJ1-5	NA	many	TRBV7-2	CASSSAGRVEWEPQHF	TGTGCCAGCAGCTCCGCGGGCAGGGTGGAATGGGAGCCCCAGCATTTT
TRBJ2-5	TRBD2	NA	TRBV19	CASTGRASGQETQYF	TGTGCCAGTACGGGGAGGGCTAGCGGGCAAGAGACCCAGTACTTC
TRBJ2-3	NA	NA	TRBV2	CASIPETDTQYF	TGTGCCAGCATACCGGAAACAGATACGCAGTATTTT
TRBJ1-1	NA	NA	TRBV12-3/TRBV12-4	CASIRVLNTEAFF	TGTGCCAGCATCAGGGTGCTGAACACTGAAGCTTTCTTT
TRBJ2-7	NA	NA	TRBV10-3	CAISEVEQYF	TGTGCCATCAGTGAGGTCGAGCAGTACTTC
TRBJ1-4	NA	few	TRBV2	CASSEARPGEKLFF	TGTGCCAGCAGTGAAGCTAGGCCGGGGGAAAAACTGTTTTTT
TRBJ2-1	NA	NA	TRBV28	CASSLGGARYNEQFF	TGTGCCAGCAGCCTAGGGGGGGCACGCTACAATGAGCAGTTCTTC
TRBJ2-3	TRBD1	NA	TRBV5-1	CASGIAGTDGTDTQYF	TGCGCCAGCGGGATAGCCGGGACAGATGGAACAGATACGCAGTATTTT
TRBJ2-7	NA	NA	TRBV27	CASSSGRGYEQYF	TGTGCCAGCAGTTCCGGCAGGGGCTACGAGCAGTACTTC
TRBJ2-3	NA	few	TRBV5-6	CASSSKGTLTDTQYF	TGTGCCAGCAGCTCTAAAGGGACCCTCACAGATACGCAGTATTTT
TRBJ1-1	NA	many	TRBV12-3/TRBV12-4	CASSLILNTEAFF	TGTGCCAGCAGTTTAATTCTGAACACTGAAGCTTTCTTT